A single sample gave rise to the 32 T cell receptor beta chains below, sequenced in a study of blood T cell repertoires in COVID-19. Profiled with immunoSEQ multiplex PCR; TCRdb holds only in-frame clones, not every one. In the table there are fewer than 200,000 clones, around four fifths of which are singletons. Sample: peripheral blood. The receptors derive from a woman in her sixties or seventies who had recovered from COVID-19.

The V call is TRBV7-8, the J call TRBJ1-2, with a possible D match to TRBD1 (6 bases). This CDR3 spans 16 amino acids. CDR1 and CDR2 from the germline V gene are SGHVS and FQNEAQ. Trimming pared 0 bases from V and 7 bases from J, leaving 18 bases between. CDR3 amino acids: CASSLALIRGAGGYTF. The CDR3 DNA is TGTGCCAGCAGCTTAGCGCTAATCCGGGGGGCTGGTGGCTACACCTTC. The full variable domain, its missing parts supplied by reference TRBV7-8 and TRBJ1-2, is GAGVSQSPRYKVAKRGQDVALRCDPISGHVSLFWYQQALGQGPEFLTYFQNEAQLDKSGLPSDRFFAERPEGSVSTLKIQRTQQEDSAVYLCASSLALIRGAGGYTFGSGTRLTVV.

The chain has TRBV30 and TRBJ1-3; D gene ambiguous. This CDR3 is built from 14 residues. Germline loops: CDR1 GTSNPN, CDR2 SVGIG (reference sequence). Deletions cut 0 bases from V and 1 base from J, with 7 bases between. Here the CDR3 reads CAWSVVLSGNTIYF. In nucleotides, the CDR3 is TGTGCCTGGAGTGTGGTGCTATCTGGAAACACCATATATTTT.

V and J are TRBV9 and TRBJ1-6, with TRBD1 identical over 8 bases. Germline V gene data show CDR1 as SGDLS and CDR2 as YYNGEE. Trimming at V came to 3 bases and at J to 13 bases, leaving 6 bases not matched to a gene. The CDR3 covers 13 residues. As DNA, the CDR3 is TGTGCCAGCAGCGGACGGACAGGGTTGCCCCTCCACTTT. As protein: CASSGRTGLPLHF.

V gene TRBV5-8 combines with J gene TRBJ1-1, with a possible D match to TRBD1 (5 bases). This CDR3 is built from 15 residues. CDR1 SGHTS and CDR2 YDEGEE come from the germline V gene. The V end lost 0 bases, the J end lost 0 bases, and 9 bases lay between the germline ends. CDR3 in amino acids: CASSLAGRVNTEAFF. CDR3 nucleotides: TGTGCCAGCAGCTTGGCCGGCAGGGTGAACACTGAAGCTTTCTTT. The full variable domain, rest sourced from reference TRBV5-8 and TRBJ1-1, is EAGVTQSPTHLIKTRGQQATLRCSPISGHTSVYWYQQALGLGLQFLLWYDEGEERNRGNFPPRFSGRQFPNYSSELNVNALELEDSALYLCASSLAGRVNTEAFFGQGTRLTVV.

Remarks on this clone: One end of the junction fails to match germline, which may point to a read error. This chain links TRBV5-1 with TRBJ1-3, with unresolved D. Germline-derived CDR1 and CDR2 are SGHRS and YFSETQ. The CDR3 consists of 14 residues. This CDR3 is CASSTGGAGNTIYF. The DNA of the CDR3 is TGCGCTAGCAGCACCGGAGGAGCTGGAAACACCATATATTTT.

This clone was seen many times. The CDR3 nucleotides read TGCGCCAGCAGCTCGGGGGGCACAGGGATCCCCGGGGAGCTGTTTTTT. Protein sequence: CASSSGGTGIPGELFF. V and J are TRBV5-1 and TRBJ2-2, with D maybe TRBD2 (7 bases). V lost 3 bases and J lost 6, with 18 bases in between. The germline V gene encodes CDR1 SGHRS and CDR2 YFSETQ. This CDR3 comprises 16 residues.

This clone was observed a single time. V is TRBV7-3 and J is TRBJ2-5; 7 nucleotides align to TRBD2. CDR3 length: 15 amino acids. The J segment lost 5 bases and the V segment lost 2 bases, leaving 8 bases of the junction unmatched. CDR1 SGHTA and CDR2 FQGTGA come from the germline V gene. DNA of the CDR3: TGTGCCAGCAGCTTACGGGGGACTAAGGGGGAGACCCAGTACTTC. This gives the protein CASSLRGTKGETQYF.

J is TRBJ2-1 and V is TRBV27; maybe TRBD2 (5 bases). The CDR3 contains 13 residues. The V and J ends lost 3 bases and 6 bases respectively, with 9 bases between them. The V gene's germline CDR1 is MNHEY and CDR2 SMNVEV (reference sequence). This CDR3 is CASSFQRVNEQFF. CDR3 DNA sequence: TGTGCCAGCAGTTTCCAGAGGGTCAATGAGCAGTTCTTC.

This clone showed up many times. The CDR3 sequence: CASSLSRDGELFF. The CDR3 DNA sequence: TGTGCCAGCAGTCTCTCCCGGGACGGGGAGCTGTTTTTT. The chain couples TRBV6-6 to TRBJ2-2; D may be TRBD2 (5 bases). Looked up from germline, CDR1 is MNHNY and CDR2 is SVGAGI (reference sequence). The length of the CDR3 is 13 residues. V was cut by 5 bases and J by 7 bases, with 11 bases left in between.

This chain links TRBV5-6 with TRBJ1-4, with 7 bases that match TRBD1. Per germline, CDR1 SGHDT and CDR2 YYEEEE. The CDR3 contains 14 residues. The V segment lost 4 bases and the J segment 7 bases; nucleotides outside the gene matches: 7. The CDR3 is CASSHDRVGEKLFF. CDR3 nucleotide sequence: TGTGCCAGCAGCCACGACAGGGTTGGTGAAAAACTGTTTTTT. Supplemented by reference TRBV5-6 and TRBJ1-4, the full variable domain reads DAGVTQSPTHLIKTRGQQVTLRCSPKSGHDTVSWYQQALGQGPQFIFQYYEEEERQRGNFPDRFSGHQFPNYSSELNVNALLLGDSALYLCASSHDRVGEKLFFGSGTQLSVL.

The rearrangement joins TRBV28 to TRBJ2-2; TRBD1 matches at 8 bases. This CDR3 has 14 residues. The germline gives CDR1 MDHEN, CDR2 SYDVKM. The J segment lost 3 bases and the V segment lost 5 bases, leaving 2 bases of the junction unmatched. CDR3 loop: CASSGGQDTGELFF. The CDR3 DNA reads TGTGCCAGCAGTGGGGGACAGGACACCGGGGAGCTGTTTTTT. The complete variable domain, with remaining parts taken from reference TRBV28 and TRBJ2-2, reads DVKVTQSSRYLVKRTGEKVFLECVQDMDHENMFWYRQDPGLGLRLIYFSYDVKMKEKGDIPEGYSVSREKKERFSLILESASTNQTSMYLCASSGGQDTGELFFGEGSRLTVL.

V usage is TRBV6-2 or TRBV6-3 and J usage is TRBJ1-6; D is undetermined. Between the trimmed V and J ends, which lost 2 bases and 12 bases, there was a span of 5 bases. CDR1 and CDR2 from the germline V gene are MNHEY and SVGEGT. This CDR3 is built from 11 residues. The CDR3 DNA sequence: TGTGCCAGCAGTTACGAGGGACCCCTCCACTTT. It encodes CASSYEGPLHF.

The V and J genes are TRBV27 and TRBJ1-1; a weak D match, TRBD1 (5 bases). With 2 bases removed from V and 3 bases from J, the gap between germline ends came to 13 bases. The CDR3 consists of 15 residues. CDR1 MNHEY and CDR2 SMNVEV come from the germline V gene (reference sequence). CDR3 sequence reads: CASSLALGGDTEAFF. CDR3 nucleotide sequence: TGTGCCAGCAGTTTAGCACTGGGGGGGGACACTGAAGCTTTCTTT.

The chain couples TRBV6-2 or TRBV6-3 to TRBJ1-5; TRBD1 might be the D (6 bases). The CDR3 runs to 14 residues. Trimming took off 6 bases at V and 2 bases at J, with 11 bases between the two ends. Per germline, CDR1 MNHEY and CDR2 SVGEGT. The DNA of the CDR3 is TGTGCCAGCAGCCCAGGGGCGCGCAATCAGCCCCAGCATTTT. Translating gives CASSPGARNQPQHF.

The chain employs TRBV5-1 and TRBJ2-2, with D tentatively TRBD1 (5 bases). Germline values: CDR1 SGHRS, CDR2 YFSETQ. V lost 4 bases and J lost 4, with 17 bases in between. There are 16 residues in the CDR3. The CDR3 region is CASSPRAGSFTGELFF. CDR3 DNA: TGCGCCAGCAGCCCCAGGGCAGGGTCTTTCACCGGGGAGCTGTTTTTT.

This clone was observed a few times. The rearrangement links TRBV24-1 to TRBJ2-3, with 9 bases that match TRBD1. The CDR3 contains 15 residues. Looked up from germline, CDR1 is KGHDR and CDR2 is SFDVKD. V lost 2 bases and J lost 5; bases outside the gene matches: 4. DNA of the CDR3: TGTGCCACCAGTGATTCACAGGGGGCGAGAGATACGCAGTATTTT. It specifies CATSDSQGARDTQYF.

CDR3 sequence reads: CASSLITGQRFSSGNTIYF. CDR3 bases: TGTGCCAGCAGCCTCATAACGGGACAGAGGTTTTCCTCTGGAAACACCATATATTTT. The J gene is TRBJ1-3, the V gene TRBV4-2; 7 bases are a match to TRBD1. CDR3 length: 19 amino acids. The germline V gene encodes CDR1 LGHNA and CDR2 YNFKEQ. After removal of 4 bases from V and 0 bases from J, the junction contained 15 bases not matched to a gene.

The V and J genes are TRBV27 and TRBJ2-1, with D maybe TRBD2 (6 bases). V was cut by 5 bases and J by 6 bases, with 23 bases left in between. Germline V lookup: CDR1 MNHEY, CDR2 SMNVEV (reference sequence). The CDR3 is made up of 17 amino acids. The CDR3 bases are TGTGCCAGCAGTCAATCCCTGGGCGGCCGGAGGGCCAATGAGCAGTTCTTC. Residues: CASSQSLGGRRANEQFF.

The chain joins TRBV9 to TRBJ2-2, with 8 nucleotides matching TRBD2. CDR1 and CDR2 from the germline V gene are SGDLS and YYNGEE. The ends lost 4 bases at V and 6 bases at J; junction bases unmatched: 8. This CDR3 is built from 15 residues. The CDR3 loop reads CASSRGGALAGELFF. The CDR3, as DNA: TGTGCCAGCAGCCGGGGGGGGGCGCTGGCCGGGGAGCTGTTTTTT.

The rearrangement uses TRBV6-2 or TRBV6-3 and TRBJ1-2, with D perhaps matching TRBD1 (6 bases). V was trimmed by 5 bases and J by 6 bases, leaving 22 bases between them. Germline CDR1 MNHEY, CDR2 SVGEGT. CDR3 length: 16 residues. CDR3 protein: CASSPHTGLGKDGYTF. The CDR3 DNA follows: TGTGCCAGCAGTCCCCATACAGGGCTGGGCAAAGATGGCTACACCTTC.

As concerns this clone: The identical CDR3 is also encoded by other nucleotide sequences in the sample. The CDR3: CSVSGGRGTEAFF. The DNA for the CDR3 is TGCAGCGTGAGCGGGGGCCGGGGCACTGAAGCTTTCTTT. This rearrangement joins TRBV29-1 to TRBJ1-1; a possible D gene is TRBD1 (6 bases). With 6 bases removed from V and 4 bases from J, the gap between germline ends came to 15 bases. Per the germline V gene, CDR1 is SQVTM and CDR2 is ANQGSEA. This CDR3 has 13 residues.

This clone was seen a few times. The V gene is TRBV5-4, the J gene TRBJ1-1, with 9 bases aligning to TRBD1. The CDR3 spans 15 residues. Germline CDR1 reads SGHNT; CDR2 reads YYREEE (reference sequence). With V trimmed by 3 bases and J by 3 bases, 6 bases remained unmatched. Here the CDR3 reads CASSSNRGLDTEAFF. CDR3 in DNA: TGTGCCAGCAGCTCCAACAGGGGGCTTGACACTGAAGCTTTCTTT.

Only a few counts were recorded for this clone. This chain joins TRBV7-9 and TRBJ1-4; 8 bases agree with TRBD1. Trimming removed 8 bases from V and 3 bases from J; junction bases left unmatched: 2. The germline V gene encodes CDR1 SEHNR and CDR2 FQNEAQ (reference sequence). The CDR3 loop spans 13 amino acids. CDR3: CASGQGANEKLFF. CDR3 DNA sequence: TGTGCCAGCGGACAGGGTGCTAATGAAAAACTGTTTTTT.

The chain combines TRBV23-1 with TRBJ2-3, with TRBD1 matching 8 bases. TRBV23-1 is an ORF; its function is uncertain. This CDR3 comprises 16 residues. Trimming took 2 bases from V and 1 from J; bases not matched to a gene: 5. CDR3 amino acids: CASSQKQGDRTDTQYF. Written as DNA, the CDR3 is TGCGCCAGCAGTCAAAAACAGGGGGACCGCACAGATACGCAGTATTTT.

J is TRBJ1-1 and V is TRBV29-1; D gene unclear. Germline-derived CDR1 and CDR2 are SQVTM and ANQGSEA. Deletions cut 5 bases from V and 4 bases from J, with 17 bases between. The CDR3 consists of 14 residues. This chain's CDR3 is CSVTTGGWGTEAFF. The CDR3 DNA follows: TGCAGCGTTACCACCGGAGGGTGGGGCACTGAAGCTTTCTTT.

This clone was found a few times. V gene TRBV5-1 combines with J gene TRBJ2-3, with TRBD2 matching over 8 bases. The CDR3 extends over 15 amino acids. V lost 4 bases, J lost 0 bases, and 4 bases stayed unmatched. Germline V gene lookup returns CDR1 SGHRS and CDR2 YFSETQ. The CDR3 sequence is CASSRSGASTDTQYF. DNA for the CDR3: TGCGCCAGCAGCCGTAGCGGGGCCAGCACAGATACGCAGTATTTT.

The CDR3 region is CASSQEEYRGETQYF. The CDR3 nucleotides are TGCGCCAGCAGCCAAGAGGAGTACAGGGGGGAGACCCAGTACTTC. The chain carries TRBV4-3 and TRBJ2-5, with TRBD1 identical over 8 bases. This CDR3 comprises 15 residues. Germline CDR1 is LGHNA and CDR2 is YSLEER. V dropped 0 bases and J dropped 5; count of bases not matched to a gene: 5.

The gene calls are TRBV28 and TRBJ1-1, with 7 bases fitting TRBD1. Losses at the gene ends were 7 bases for V and 4 bases for J; bases not matched to a gene: 9. The CDR3 is made up of 14 amino acids. Germline V gene sequence: CDR1 MDHEN, CDR2 SYDVKM. For the CDR3, the DNA is TGTGCCAGCAACCCGACAGGGAAGGGCACTGAAGCTTTCTTT. Amino acid sequence: CASNPTGKGTEAFF. Full variable domain (rest looked up from reference TRBV28 and TRBJ1-1): DVKVTQSSRYLVKRTGEKVFLECVQDMDHENMFWYRQDPGLGLRLIYFSYDVKMKEKGDIPEGYSVSREKKERFSLILESASTNQTSMYLCASNPTGKGTEAFFGQGTRLTVV.

A single count supports this clone. V is TRBV3-1 (or the pseudogene TRBV3-2) and J is TRBJ1-6, with D unresolved. Germline V gene sequence: CDR1 LGHDT, CDR2 YNNKEL (reference sequence). V shed 1 base and J shed 9 bases, with 10 bases lying between them. The CDR3 has 14 residues. CDR3: CASSQGLASSPLHF. The CDR3 region has the DNA TGTGCCAGCAGCCAAGGGTTGGCAAGTTCACCCCTCCACTTT.

The V call is TRBV7-8, the J call TRBJ2-7, with D perhaps TRBD1 (6 bases). Germline CDR1 is SGHVS and CDR2 is FQNEAQ. The CDR3 extends over 18 amino acids. Trimming removed 6 bases at V and 0 bases at J, with 24 bases between. CDR3 protein: CASRQLIPPRGHSYEQYF. CDR3 nucleotides: TGTGCCAGCAGACAACTTATTCCCCCCAGGGGACACTCCTACGAGCAGTACTTC.

The gene calls are TRBV6-2 or TRBV6-3 and TRBJ2-3; TRBD1 agrees at 8 bases. The CDR3 sequence is 13 residues long. Germline V gene data show CDR1 as MNHEY and CDR2 as SVGEGT. V was pared by 4 bases and J by 8 bases, with 5 bases of the junction left unmatched. CDR3 residues: CASSSGGGLTQYF. Written as DNA, the CDR3 is TGTGCCAGCAGTTCAGGGGGCGGCCTTACGCAGTATTTT.

This rearrangement joins TRBV29-1 to TRBJ1-1, with D maybe TRBD1 (6 bases). The CDR3 extends over 13 amino acids. Germline values: CDR1 SQVTM, CDR2 ANQGSEA. V lost 1 base and J lost 5, with 11 bases in between. In nucleotides, the CDR3 is TGCAGCGTTGAAGCCAACAGGGAAACTGAAGCTTTCTTT. Protein: CSVEANRETEAFF.